Below, one T cell receptor (beta chain) is given with its context. Its specificity is not known. Here the gene names and germline are mouse. The CDR3 end falls 1 residue outside the read, so it is completed with the germline J gene. Per the germline V gene, CDR1 is KGHPV and CDR2 is FQNQEV (reference sequence). The J segment lost 7 bases and the V segment lost 1 base, leaving 5 bases of the junction unmatched. The CDR3 has 15 amino acids. These data belong to a study of tissue T cells after allogeneic stem cell transplantation. Study conclusions and caveats: The study did not identify alloreactive or antigen-specific tissue TCRs, and some clones might be persisting host cells. Motif-based clustering found tissue-specific repertoire signatures shared across patients, though few clones were shared. Limitations included a small, clinically heterogeneous cohort and limited sampling depth.

As for time point: mouse harvest day 14 after allogeneic transplant. Mouse grafts combined 10^7 T-cell-depleted bone marrow cells with 10^6 splenic CD5+ T cells. Mice had MHC-mismatched B6 into BALB/c GVHD, sampled day 7 or 14. Here immunoSEQ multiplex PCR was the method, and the copy in TCRdb shows in-frame clones only, minus some. The table includes a few thousand clones, roughly 30% detected once. What was sequenced was skin. The gene calls are TRBV26 and TRBJ2-2, with 8 bases that match TRBD2. The origin of this receptor is a female BALB/c mouse given C57BL/6 T cells with graft-versus-host disease after an allogeneic hematopoietic cell transplant. CDR3 bases read: TGTGCCAGCAGTCTGTTGGCTGGGGGGTTCGGGCAGCTCTAC. Translating gives CASSLLAGGFGQLY. The whole CDR3 protein is CASSLLAGGFGQLYF.